A selection of T cell receptor beta chains follows, all from one sample in a study of T cell clones after liver transplantation. Measured with immunoSEQ multiplex PCR; TCRdb has only the in-frame clones, and not every one. The profile shows around 110,000 clones, 75% to 95% of them singletons. The sample in question was CD4+ T cells from blood, obtained 12 months after liver transplant. These TCRs come from a human patient who received a liver transplant. Some T cells may be graft donor cells. CDR3s include the opening cysteine and the closing phenylalanine or tryptophan. The D gene is left open where the match is weak. Some rows have no size entry. The others give once, few or many, or a class for an expanded clone.

v_gene	j_gene	d_gene	abundance	CDR3nt	CDR3aa
TRBV10-3	TRBJ2-3	TRBD2	-	TGTGCCACATTTACTAGCGGGAGAGTTAGCACAGATACGCAGTATTTT	CATFTSGRVSTDTQYF
TRBV9	TRBJ2-1	-	few	TGTGCCAGCAGCGCGGGGACAAGTCTTTACAATGAGCAGTTCTTC	CASSAGTSLYNEQFF
TRBV6-5	TRBJ1-5	TRBD1	-	TGTGCCAGCAGGGCCACAGGGACAGGACAGCCCCAGCATTTT	CASRATGTGQPQHF
TRBV2	TRBJ2-1	-	-	TGTGCCAGCAGGTTTGCCCTGGGGAATGAGCAGTTCTTC	CASRFALGNEQFF
TRBV4-1	TRBJ2-7	TRBD2	-	TGCGCCAGCAGCCAAAGCCTAGCGGGGCACTCCTACGAGCAGTACTTC	CASSQSLAGHSYEQYF
TRBV28	TRBJ2-7	-	-	TGTGCCAGCAGTTTCGGTTCGCGGGCGAGGAGGGGCTCCTACGAGCAGTACTTC	CASSFGSRARRGSYEQYF
TRBV7-6	TRBJ2-5	-	-	TGTGCCAGCAGCACTACCAGGACAGAGACCCAGTACTTC	CASSTTRTETQYF
TRBV2	TRBJ1-2	TRBD1	-	TGTGCCAGCAGTGAAGAGGGACAGGGCTATGGCTACACCTTC	CASSEEGQGYGYTF
TRBV7-9	TRBJ2-7	-	-	TGTGCCAGCAGCTTATCCGGGACCCTTCCCTACGAGCAGTACTTC	CASSLSGTLPYEQYF
TRBV6-5	TRBJ1-5	-	-	TGTGCCAGCAGTGCCTATCAGCCCCAGCATTTT	CASSAYQPQHF
TRBV28	TRBJ2-1	TRBD2	-	TGTGCCAGCAGAGCTAGCGGGAGGAATGAGCAGTTCTTC	CASRASGRNEQFF
TRBV19	TRBJ1-2	TRBD1	-	TGTGCCAGTAGTATCGGGCAGGGACAGGATGGCTACACCTTC	CASSIGQGQDGYTF
TRBV28	TRBJ1-2	-	-	TGTGCCAGCAGTTCGTTGGGTTTTGAGGGCTACACCTTC	CASSSLGFEGYTF
TRBV11-3	TRBJ2-7	-	-	TGTGCCAGCAGCTTACGGAGGGCCGCCGGGGAGCAGTACTTC	CASSLRRAAGEQYF
TRBV5-1	TRBJ2-7	TRBD1	-	TGCGCCAGCAGCGTGGGGACAGGGCTCCACGAGCAGTACTTC	CASSVGTGLHEQYF
TRBV9	TRBJ1-1	-	-	TGTGCCAGCAGCCCCCACGTCGTGGGAGGGGCTGAAGCTTTCTTT	CASSPHVVGGAEAFF
TRBV12-2	TRBJ2-1	-	-	TGTGCAAGTCGCTTAGCGAGGGGTCCCGACAATGAGCAGTTCTTC	CASRLARGPDNEQFF
TRBV10-1	TRBJ2-3	TRBD2	-	TGCGCCAGCAGCGGACTAGCGGGAGGCGATACGCAGTATTTT	CASSGLAGGDTQYF
TRBV6-1	TRBJ2-1	-	-	TGTGCCAGCAAGGATGTCAATGAGCAGTTCTTC	CASKDVNEQFF
TRBV4-1	TRBJ1-2	TRBD1	-	TGCGCCAGCAGCCAAGGTGGCAGGGGGTCTGATAACTATGGCTACACCTTC	CASSQGGRGSDNYGYTF